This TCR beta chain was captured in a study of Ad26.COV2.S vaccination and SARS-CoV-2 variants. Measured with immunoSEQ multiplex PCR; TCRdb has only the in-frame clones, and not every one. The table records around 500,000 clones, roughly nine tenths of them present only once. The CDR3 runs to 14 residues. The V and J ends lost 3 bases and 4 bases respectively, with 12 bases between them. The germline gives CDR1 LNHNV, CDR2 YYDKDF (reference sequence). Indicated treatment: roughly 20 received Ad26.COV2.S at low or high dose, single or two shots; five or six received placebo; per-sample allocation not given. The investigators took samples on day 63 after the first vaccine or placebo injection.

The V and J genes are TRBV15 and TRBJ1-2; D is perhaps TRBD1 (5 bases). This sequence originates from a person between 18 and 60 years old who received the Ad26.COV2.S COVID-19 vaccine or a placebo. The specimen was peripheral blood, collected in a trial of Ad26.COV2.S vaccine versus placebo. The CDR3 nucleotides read TGTGCCACCAGCAGGGAGAATACAGGCTATGGCTACACCTTC. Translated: CATSRENTGYGYTF.